This TCR beta chain was retrieved from a study of blood T cell repertoires in COVID-19. Across the study: Collection of acute and convalescent COVID-19 samples took place in the United States, Italy and Spain. T cells, B-cell-depleted T cells, or PBMCs provided the cDNA or gDNA that served as material.

The CDR3 sequence is 17 residues long. Germline CDR1 LGHNA, CDR2 YSLEER. Between the trimmed V and J ends, which lost 0 bases and 4 bases, there was a span of 16 bases. Original processing notes: Estimates of nucleated cell counts were drawn from the amplification of reference gene primers. The protocol was immunoSEQ multiplex PCR, while the TCRdb copy is restricted to in-frame clones and leaves out a portion. The DNA gave D and trimming, while V, J and clone size come from that table. The sample lists 95,000 to 150,000 clones, approximately 90% occurring once. The genes are TRBV4-3 and TRBJ1-5; tentatively, D is TRBD1 (5 bases). The specimen was peripheral blood. The TCR sequence derives from a man aged 35 to 55 with acute or convalescent COVID-19. CDR3 region: CASSQDWRAGRNQPQHF. The CDR3 coding sequence is TGCGCCAGCAGCCAAGATTGGAGGGCGGGACGGAATCAGCCCCAGCATTTT.